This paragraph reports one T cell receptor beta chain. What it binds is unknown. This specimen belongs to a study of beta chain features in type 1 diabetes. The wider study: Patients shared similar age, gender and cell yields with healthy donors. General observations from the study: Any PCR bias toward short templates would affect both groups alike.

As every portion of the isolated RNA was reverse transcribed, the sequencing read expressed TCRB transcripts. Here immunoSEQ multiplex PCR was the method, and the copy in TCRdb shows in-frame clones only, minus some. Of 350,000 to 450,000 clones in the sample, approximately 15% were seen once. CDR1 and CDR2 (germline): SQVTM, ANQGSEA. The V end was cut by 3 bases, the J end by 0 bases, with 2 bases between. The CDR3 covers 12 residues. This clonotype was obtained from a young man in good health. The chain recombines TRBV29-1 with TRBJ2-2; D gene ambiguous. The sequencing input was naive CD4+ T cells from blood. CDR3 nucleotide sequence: TGCAGCGTTGATACGAACACCGGGGAGCTGTTTTTT. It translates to CSVDTNTGELFF.